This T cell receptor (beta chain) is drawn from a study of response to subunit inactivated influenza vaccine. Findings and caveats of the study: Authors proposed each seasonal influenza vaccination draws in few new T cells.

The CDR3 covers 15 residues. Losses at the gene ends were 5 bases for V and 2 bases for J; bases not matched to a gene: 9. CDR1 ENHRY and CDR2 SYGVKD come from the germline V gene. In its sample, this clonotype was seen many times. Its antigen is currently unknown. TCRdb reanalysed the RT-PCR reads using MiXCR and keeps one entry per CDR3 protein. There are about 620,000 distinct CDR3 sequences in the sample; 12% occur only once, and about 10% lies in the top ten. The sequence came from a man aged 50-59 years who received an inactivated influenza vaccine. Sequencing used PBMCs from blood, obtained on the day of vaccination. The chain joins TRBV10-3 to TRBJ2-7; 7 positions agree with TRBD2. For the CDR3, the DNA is TGTGCCATCAGTCCTGTGGGAGGGCGACCCTACGAGCAGTACTTC. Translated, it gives CAISPVGGRPYEQYF.